What follows describes a single TCR beta chain. No antigen is known for it. Using immunoSEQ multiplex PCR, the repertoire was profiled, and TCRdb retains in-frame clones only, with some absent. This table has 44,000 or so clones, 60% to 85% appearing once. The data originate from a study of pediatric ulcerative colitis. Study-level findings and limits: Total lymphocyte DNA, not sorted subsets, was the template. A couple of rectal CDR3 clonotypes occurred in all ulcerative colitis patients. Rectal pinch biopsies may have included blood-derived T cells, especially in patients with overt colitis.

Rectal tissue came from one to two pinch biopsies taken at colonoscopy. No immunosuppressive drugs were given to ulcerative colitis patients before diagnostic colonoscopy. The source of this sequence is a girl between 10 and 17 years old with moderate ulcerative colitis. Sequences were obtained from gut tissue.

The CDR3 sequence: CASSRPGTSGRDEQFF. For the CDR3, the DNA is TGCGCCAGCAGTCGTCCCGGGACTAGCGGGAGAGATGAGCAGTTCTTC. V usage is TRBV5-1 and J usage is TRBJ2-1; 14 nucleotides agree with TRBD2. Trimming removed 5 bases from V and 8 bases from J; junction bases left unmatched: 9. The CDR3 consists of 16 residues. The germline CDR1 and CDR2 sequences are SGHRS and YFSETQ.